Included here is one TCR beta chain sequence, with context. This clone came up a few times. No antigen is known for it. Per-base qualities were not stored, and no clone one base away is much larger. The method was the immunoSEQ multiplex PCR assay. For the multiplex PCR, a mixture combining 60 forward primers for TCR Vbeta segments and 13 reverse primers for TCR Jbeta segments was used. A multiplex PCR assay on genomic DNA amplified the CDR3 region of rearranged TCR beta genes. On the Illumina HiSeq System, the amplified TCR beta libraries were sequenced as 87-base-pair reads. Regarding the original processing steps: A later analysis counted about 76 million unique TCR beta chains across the approximately 700 repertoires, and some 11 million of these chains were shared by at least two donors. Raw reads were error-corrected and collapsed into unique sequences with a nearest-neighbor algorithm that merged closely related sequences to remove PCR and sequencing errors. V, D and J gene segments were assigned by aligning CDR3 sequences to IMGT reference sequences. For a sequence to be retained, a match of at least six nucleotides was required to both a V gene segment and a J gene segment. A rearrangement counted as productive if the CDR3 had no stop codons and remained in frame with V and J, and every other rearrangement counted as non-productive. Following IMGT convention, CDR3 was defined as the stretch from the second conserved V-encoded cysteine to the conserved J-encoded phenylalanine. The earlier analysis of a few hundred of the donors excluded sequences that lacked an unambiguous match to a single V gene segment. In an earlier analysis of more than 500 of the donors, a V segment was called functional when productive rearrangements were above 56.7%, and segregating when the standard deviation between donors exceeded 5%. A statistical classification framework was built to diagnose cytomegalovirus status from the catalog of TCR beta chain sequences. A later analysis assigned V and J genes by comparing TCR nucleotide sequences with IMGT/GENE-DB human TR gene sequences. The TCRdist pipeline was used in a later analysis to assign CDR3 sequences and most-parsimonious VDJ recombination scenarios. In a later analysis, every TCR beta chain was defined by the combination of its CDR3 amino acid sequence and its V-gene family, and reads without a unique V-gene family were dropped. In a later analysis, fewer than 600 highly shared, low-generation-probability nucleotide sequences were removed to address suspected cross-contamination and a sequencing artifact. In a later analysis, a clonal expansion index for each public chain was calculated from normalized within-repertoire ranks of inferred template counts. Generation probabilities in a later analysis came from a VDJ recombination model fitted to out-of-frame rearrangements, and those results were checked against IGoR. In a later analysis, TCR-TCR, TCR-HLA and TCR-CMV co-occurrence was scored with hypergeometric tests, and a repertoire-size bias correction was applied to TCR pairs. In a later analysis, false discovery rates were estimated by permuting HLA or CMV assignments 20 times. In a later analysis, co-occurring TCRs were grouped using DBSCAN, with TCRdist sequence similarity added in when clustering inside HLA-allele-positive subsets. For co-occurrence clustering, repertoires with fewer than 30,000 or more than 120,000 public chains were excluded, along with a handful of repertoires with anomalous nucleotide sharing. This immuneACCESS table, as held by TCRdb, lists in-frame sequences with V and J called but not all clones. Of the missing ones, under half trace to an unresolved V gene in checked studies; the others have no known cause. That table furnishes V, J and clone size, whereas the DNA furnished D and trimming. This sample holds approximately 79,000 clones; roughly 79% were observed only once. Of the sample, 4.5% to 7% falls within the top ten clones.

The germline V and J ends show losses of 2 bases and 4 bases respectively, and no gene match explains 8 bases of the junction. CDR1 and CDR2, looked up from the germline V gene, are KGHSH and LQKENI. The CDR3 goes from the cysteine to the phenylalanine over 15 residues. CDR3 DNA only is kept here, 45 bases in frame from base 1. This sample stems from a study of cytomegalovirus exposure and HLA in healthy donors (TCRdb year 2017). With respect to the entire study: In an earlier analysis of some 550 of the donors, 250 to 350 Gb of sequence data and 90 million to 120 million unique TCR beta sequences from 180 million or so T cells were reported. Approximately 310 gigabases of sequencing data and approximately 84 million unique TCR sequences were included in an early release covering several hundred HLA-typed donors. The genetic ancestry cluster associated with self-reported Caucasian donors included over 65% of the 398 genotyped donors. The study aimed to test whether cataloging public T cell receptors could reveal signatures of past pathogen exposure. Using immunosequencing, the study profiled T cell repertoires from 500 to 800 subjects and related those repertoires to cytomegalovirus serostatus. Besides the first cohort of roughly 640 subjects, a separate validation cohort made up of roughly 130 different subjects was used. The study combined high-throughput TCR immunosequencing, statistical association of individual TCRs with disease status, and machine learning to predict cytomegalovirus infection status. To study patterns of TCR occurrence, a later analysis re-analyzed previously published TCR beta repertoires from just over 650 donors and added high-resolution HLA genotyping. Rather than using new phenotypic data, the later analysis identified candidate immune exposures from TCR beta sequences and from how often those sequences occurred across donors. An earlier analysis of roughly 580 of the donors used high-throughput TCR beta sequencing to judge whether each TCR beta V gene segment behaved as functional or pseudogenic. Alongside the repertoire data, information on donor age, sex, ethnicity and CMV serostatus was compiled. Genome-wide SNP genotypes for about 60% of the roughly 700 donors were used in a later genetic analysis, which treated that subset as a discovery cohort. All discovery cohort repertoires had been generated using a single sequencing platform. Both class I and class II loci were covered by HLA typing, at four-digit resolution. The number of typed donors differed by locus: about 620-630 for A, B, C, DRB1 and DQB1; some 540 for DQA1; around 580 for DPA1; and 450 to 480 for DPB1. Because of strong linkage in the cohort, 4 to 6 DR-DQ haplotypes were treated as single units for association and clustering. On average, 235,054 unique TCR beta nucleotide sequences were sequenced per donor among about 400 genotyped donors of the cohort, with around 19% of those sequences being non-productive.

The cohort was made up of roughly 670 healthy bone marrow donors. Cohort members were all nominally healthy when sampled, although unrecorded immune exposures were likely present. The donor was CMV seropositive and was included in the group of 270 or so seropositive cohort members. A peripheral blood sample was provided by each donor, and peripheral blood mononuclear cells were used for TCR beta sequencing. The Qiagen DNeasy Blood Extraction Kit was used to extract genomic DNA from the blood cell samples. What the work shows at the level of the full study, not this receptor alone: In a later analysis, most CMV-associated TCR beta chains were found to appear HLA-restricted, with HLA associations seemingly driven largely by CMV exposure. In an earlier analysis of around 600 of the donors, most TCR beta V segments were observed in productive rearrangements about 87% or about 30% of the time, broadly matching IMGT annotations. Three of the identified cytomegalovirus-associated TCR beta chains were confirmed in vitro to be specific for cytomegalovirus antigens. Immune exposure information for the cohort was limited to CMV serostatus. A cluster of highly shared sequence variants was judged likely to represent a technical artifact of the sequencing pipeline. Several of the top co-occurrence clusters appeared to be linked to parvovirus B19, influenza, CMV and Epstein-Barr virus, according to a later analysis. The cohort was sequenced for TCR beta chains only, and without alpha or paired-chain data the features that could be detected were limited. Assigning TCR associations to individual alleles was difficult when HLA alleles, especially DR and DQ, strongly co-occurred. A further reported finding was that TCR beta sequences accurately predicted the HLA-A and HLA-B alleles for most subjects in the first cohort. HLA typing was unavailable for some donors at each locus, so association tests used only the typed subset. Across donors, most TCR sequences were observed very rarely, whereas some public TCRs were present in many individuals. Specific HLA alleles were associated with some 15,000 TCR beta sequences at a false discovery rate of 0.05 in a later analysis. According to a later genetic analysis, donors in an Asian-associated ancestry cluster had fewer N-insertions in productive TCRs than the approximately 670-donor mean. In the study, 150 to 200 TCR beta chains were listed as associated with cytomegalovirus. Because counts were too low, fewer than 20 rarely observed V segments, including chromosome 9 orphons, were excluded from the earlier analysis of 587 of the donors. According to the authors, the approach could potentially be generalized to other disease states and immunological phenotypes. Because the 87-base-pair reads could not distinguish some IMGT-functional V segments, including TRBV6-2 and TRBV6-3, those segments were excluded. A later genetic analysis associated a missense DCLRE1C variant with V-gene and J-gene trimming of TCR beta chains, and an independent cohort replicated the association. Roughly uniform sequencing depth across donors was assumed in presence/absence analyses, although this assumption may not hold. In a later analysis, HLA-associated TCR beta chains were found to be more clonally expanded and to have lower generation probabilities than equally common non-associated chains. Linkage disequilibrium might explain the correlated functional status among segregating V segments, but an unknown experimental factor could not be excluded. Cytomegalovirus status was reported to be diagnosed by the classifier with high specificity and sensitivity in both the original and validation cohorts. A later analysis found that TCR association rates varied across HLA loci, with DRB1 alleles showing the most associated TCRs and HLA-C alleles the fewest.

This sequence was found in a male donor in good health and CMV-seropositive. The sequence is built from TRBV18 and TRBJ2-7, and TRBD2 aligns with 7 junction nucleotides. Sequences were obtained from PBMCs. CDR3 protein: CASSPIGAGEYEQYF. The nucleotides are TGTGCCAGCTCACCAATAGGCGCGGGAGAATACGAGCAGTACTTC.